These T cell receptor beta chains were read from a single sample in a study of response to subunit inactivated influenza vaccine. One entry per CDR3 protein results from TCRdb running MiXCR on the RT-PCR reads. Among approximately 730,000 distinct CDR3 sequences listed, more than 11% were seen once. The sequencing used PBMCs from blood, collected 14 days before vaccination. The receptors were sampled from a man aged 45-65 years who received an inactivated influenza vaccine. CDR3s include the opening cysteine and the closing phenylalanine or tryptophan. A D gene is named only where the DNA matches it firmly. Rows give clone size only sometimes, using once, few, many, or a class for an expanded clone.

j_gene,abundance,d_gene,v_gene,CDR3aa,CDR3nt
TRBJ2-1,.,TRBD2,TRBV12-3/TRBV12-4,CASTDGGTSGRAWYNEQFF,TGTGCCAGCACAGACGGAGGGACAAGCGGGAGGGCCTGGTACAATGAGCAGTTCTTC
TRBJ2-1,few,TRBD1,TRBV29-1,CSVGDGTVNEQFF,TGCAGCGTTGGAGATGGGACAGTCAATGAGCAGTTCTTC
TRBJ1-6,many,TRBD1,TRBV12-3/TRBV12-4,CASSPWTGGLNSPLHF,TGTGCCAGCAGTCCCTGGACAGGGGGCCTTAATTCACCCCTCCACTTT
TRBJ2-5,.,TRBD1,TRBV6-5,CASSSTGVDETQYF,TGTGCCAGCAGTTCAACAGGGGTCGACGAGACCCAGTACTTC
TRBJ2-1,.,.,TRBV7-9,CASSRRGGLVRDEQFF,TGTGCCAGCAGCAGACGTGGGGGATTGGTAAGGGATGAGCAGTTCTTC
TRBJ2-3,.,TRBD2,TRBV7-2,CASSYSGSPDTQYF,TGTGCCAGCAGCTATAGCGGGAGTCCAGATACGCAGTATTTT
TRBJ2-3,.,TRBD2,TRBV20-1,CSAREKGLAGKYTQYF,TGCAGTGCTAGAGAGAAAGGACTAGCGGGAAAGTATACGCAGTATTTT
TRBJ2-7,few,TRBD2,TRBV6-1,CASSIGTSKLQTGYEQYF,TGTGCCAGCAGTATCGGGACTAGCAAGCTCCAAACGGGCTACGAGCAGTACTTC
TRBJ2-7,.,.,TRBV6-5,CASSYSAGSYEQYF,TGTGCCAGCAGTTACAGCGCGGGCTCCTACGAGCAGTACTTC
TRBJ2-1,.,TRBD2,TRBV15,CATSRDRGLADEQFF,TGTGCCACCAGCAGAGATAGGGGACTAGCGGATGAGCAGTTCTTC
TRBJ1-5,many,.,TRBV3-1,CASSQERQAPQHF,TGTGCCAGCAGCCAAGAACGCCAGGCACCCCAGCATTTT
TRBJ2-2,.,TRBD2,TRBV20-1,CSARGHVVAGDTGELFF,TGCAGTGCTAGAGGGCACGTGGTAGCGGGAGACACCGGGGAGCTGTTTTTT
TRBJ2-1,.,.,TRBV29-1,CSVEGELAENNEQFF,TGCAGCGTTGAAGGGGAGCTAGCTGAGAACAATGAGCAGTTCTTC
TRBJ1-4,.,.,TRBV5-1,CASSSDLGGNEKLFF,TGCGCCAGCAGCTCGGACCTTGGGGGAAATGAAAAACTGTTTTTT
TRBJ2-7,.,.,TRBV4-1,CASSSGKGPYEQYF,TGCGCCAGCAGCTCAGGGAAAGGTCCCTACGAGCAGTACTTC
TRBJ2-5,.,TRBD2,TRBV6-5,CASSYSLAGAQETQYF,TGTGCCAGCAGTTACAGCCTAGCGGGAGCTCAAGAGACCCAGTACTTC
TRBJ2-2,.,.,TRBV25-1,CASSLDRLAQRELFF,TGTGCCAGTTCCCTCGACAGGTTGGCCCAGAGGGAGCTGTTTTTT
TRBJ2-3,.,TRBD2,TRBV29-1,CSSGLAGDLTDTQYF,TGCAGCTCCGGACTAGCGGGGGACCTCACAGATACGCAGTATTTT
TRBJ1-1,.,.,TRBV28,CASIPEQPGAEAFF,TGTGCCAGTATACCGGAGCAGCCAGGGGCTGAAGCTTTCTTT
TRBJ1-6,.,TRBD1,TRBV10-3,CAISGTGQRNSPLHF,TGTGCCATCAGTGGGACGGGACAGCGGAATTCACCCCTCCACTTT
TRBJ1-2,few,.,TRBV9,CASRLGGGSFYGYTF,TGTGCCAGCCGCCTCGGGGGGGGTTCGTTCTATGGCTACACCTTC
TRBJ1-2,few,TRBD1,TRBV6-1,CASRTAGTGPRGYGYTF,TGTGCCAGCAGAACCGCCGGGACAGGGCCGCGTGGCTATGGCTACACCTTC
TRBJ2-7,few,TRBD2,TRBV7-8,CASSHEASGSYEQYF,TGTGCCAGCAGCCACGAGGCTAGCGGATCCTACGAGCAGTACTTC
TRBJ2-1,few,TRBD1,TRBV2,CASRRDSGQFF,TGTGCCAGCAGACGGGACAGTGGGCAGTTCTTC
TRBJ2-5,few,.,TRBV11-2,CASSRLGTVGETQYF,TGTGCCAGCAGCCGACTTGGCACCGTGGGAGAGACCCAGTACTTC
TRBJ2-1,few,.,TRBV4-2,CASSQAKGGHDNEQFF,TGTGCCAGCAGCCAAGCCAAGGGGGGGCACGACAATGAGCAGTTCTTC
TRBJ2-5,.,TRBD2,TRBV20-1,CSARDRGTSGRAVETQYF,TGCAGTGCTAGAGATAGGGGGACTAGCGGGAGGGCCGTCGAGACCCAGTACTTC
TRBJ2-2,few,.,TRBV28,CASSLIGPTITGELFF,TGTGCCAGCAGTTTAATAGGCCCCACCATCACCGGGGAGCTGTTTTTT
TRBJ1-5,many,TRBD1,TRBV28,CASSPATGWGVSNQPQHF,TGTGCCAGCAGTCCCGCGACAGGGTGGGGGGTAAGCAATCAGCCCCAGCATTTT
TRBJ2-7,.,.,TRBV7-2,CASSLRGTGSEQYF,TGTGCCAGCAGCTTAAGAGGGACCGGGAGCGAGCAGTACTTC
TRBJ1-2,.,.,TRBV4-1,CASSQDLGPYGYTF,TGCGCCAGCAGCCAAGATCTGGGCCCCTATGGCTACACCTTC
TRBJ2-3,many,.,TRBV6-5,CASSYAGLGTDTQYF,TGTGCCAGCAGTTATGCAGGTTTGGGCACAGATACGCAGTATTTT
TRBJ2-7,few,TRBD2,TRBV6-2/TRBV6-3,CASSYLGLGILEQYF,TGTGCCAGCAGTTACCTGGGACTAGGAATCCTCGAGCAGTACTTC
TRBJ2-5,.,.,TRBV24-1,CATSDSGRAQETQYF,TGTGCCACCAGTGATTCCGGACGGGCACAAGAGACCCAGTACTTC